The source of this T cell receptor beta chain is a study of Ad26.COV2.S vaccination and SARS-CoV-2 variants. Across the study: Intramuscular Ad26.COV2.S doses were given once or twice, 56 days apart. Study-level results: Vaccinees displayed broader spike-specific TCR repertoires than placebo recipients.

As to treatment: 19 received Ad26.COV2.S at low or high dose, single or two shots; about 5 received placebo; per-sample allocation not given. Specimen acquisition occurred on day 63 following the initial vaccine or placebo injection. An adult aged 18-55 years in Boston served as the donor. TCRdb's copy holds only in-frame clones and misses some; the assay was immunoSEQ multiplex PCR. Found here are roughly 380,000 clones, approximately 84% of them singletons; the top ten hold less than 4%. The CDR3 runs to 18 residues. V dropped 4 bases and J dropped 3; count of bases not matched to a gene: 14. Germline CDR1 and CDR2: SGHDT and YYEEEE. A word on this clone: Its antigen remains unknown.

The receptor's source is a person aged 18-60 years who received the Ad26.COV2.S COVID-19 vaccine or a placebo. The sequencing used peripheral blood, collected in a trial of Ad26.COV2.S vaccine versus placebo. V usage is TRBV5-6 and J usage is TRBJ2-2; 8 positions match TRBD2. This CDR3 reads CASSPYGRGGRHTGELFF. The CDR3 DNA is TGTGCCAGCAGCCCATACGGAAGGGGCGGGAGGCACACCGGGGAGCTGTTTTTT.